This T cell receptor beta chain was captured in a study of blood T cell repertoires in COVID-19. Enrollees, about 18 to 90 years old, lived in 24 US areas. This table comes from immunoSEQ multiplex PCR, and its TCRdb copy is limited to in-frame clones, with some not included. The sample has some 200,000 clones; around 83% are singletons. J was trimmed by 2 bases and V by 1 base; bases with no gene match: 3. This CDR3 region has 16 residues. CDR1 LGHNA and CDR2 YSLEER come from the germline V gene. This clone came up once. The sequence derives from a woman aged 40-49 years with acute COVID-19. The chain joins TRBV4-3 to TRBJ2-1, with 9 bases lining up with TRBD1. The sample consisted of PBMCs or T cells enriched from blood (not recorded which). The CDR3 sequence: CASSQGDRAAYNEQFF. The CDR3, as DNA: TGCGCCAGCAGCCAAGGGGACAGGGCGGCCTACAATGAGCAGTTCTTC.